Below are 21 T cell receptor beta chains sequenced from a single sample in a study of control samples from healthy donors and cancer patients. Produced via immunoSEQ multiplex PCR; TCRdb's table is partial and in-frame only. The repertoire holds about 40,000 clones, with about 90% as singletons. The specimen sequenced was blood. Receptors originate from a woman in her 50s in good health.

V gene TRBV11-2 combines with J gene TRBJ2-1; TRBD2 agrees at 9 bases. The CDR3 sequence is 15 residues long. With V trimmed by 2 bases and J by 9 bases, 8 bases remained unmatched. In germline, CDR1 is SGHAT, CDR2 FQNNGV. This chain's CDR3 is CASSLSAGGPTEQFF. The CDR3 DNA follows: TGTGCCAGCAGCTTATCAGCGGGGGGCCCCACTGAGCAGTTCTTC.

This chain connects TRBV7-3 to TRBJ2-3, with a tentative D call TRBD2 (6 bases). The V gene lost 4 bases and the J gene lost 2 bases, with 16 bases spanning the gap. The CDR3 has 16 amino acids. Germline-derived CDR1 and CDR2 are SGHTA and FQGTGA. The DNA of the CDR3 is TGTGCCAGCAGCTCCGGGACCCGGGGGTTCACAGATACGCAGTATTTT. This sequence encodes CASSSGTRGFTDTQYF.

The chain's CDR3 is CASSRAQQLNTEAFF. The CDR3 DNA reads as TGTGCCAGCAGCAGAGCCCAGCAACTGAACACTGAAGCTTTCTTT. This chain uses TRBV3-1 (or the pseudogene TRBV3-2) with TRBJ1-1; D gene unclear. This CDR3 is 15 amino acids long. Germline CDR1 LGHDT, CDR2 YNNKEL (reference sequence). The V end was cut by 5 bases, the J end by 0 bases, with 13 bases between.

This chain joins TRBV18 and TRBJ2-1; the D gene is possibly TRBD2 (6 bases). V was cut by 0 bases and J by 6 bases, with 21 bases left in between. Germline CDR1 reads KGHSH; CDR2 reads LQKENI. The CDR3 has 18 residues. CDR3 DNA sequence: TGTGCCAGCTCACCACCAAACTCGGCGGGGATAGGGTCCAATGAGCAGTTCTTC. Protein sequence: CASSPPNSAGIGSNEQFF. The whole variable domain, filled in from reference TRBV18 and TRBJ2-1, reads NAGVMQNPRHLVRRRGQEARLRCSPMKGHSHVYWYRQLPEEGLKFMVYLQKENIIDESGMPKERFSAEFPKEGPSILRIQQVVRGDSAAYFCASSPPNSAGIGSNEQFFGPGTRLTVL.

This sequence joins TRBV28 and TRBJ1-1, with D unclear. The CDR3 sequence is 13 residues long. From germline, CDR1 is MDHEN and CDR2 SYDVKM. Trimming stripped 3 bases from V and 4 bases from J, with 9 bases between. As DNA, the CDR3 is TGTGCCAGCAGTTTTGGCCACACCACTGAAGCTTTCTTT. Amino acid sequence: CASSFGHTTEAFF. Together with reference TRBV28 and TRBJ1-1, the CDR3 gives the full variable domain: DVKVTQSSRYLVKRTGEKVFLECVQDMDHENMFWYRQDPGLGLRLIYFSYDVKMKEKGDIPEGYSVSREKKERFSLILESASTNQTSMYLCASSFGHTTEAFFGQGTRLTVV.

This chain connects TRBV6-4 to TRBJ1-1; TRBD1 matches 8 bases. The CDR3 runs 13 residues. Germline CDR1 is MRHNA and CDR2 is SNTAGT. Trimming removed 5 bases from V and 4 bases from J; junction bases left unmatched: 3. The CDR3 loop is CASSIGQGTEAFF. As DNA, the CDR3 is TGTGCCAGCAGTATCGGACAGGGCACTGAAGCTTTCTTT.

This chain connects TRBV7-2 to TRBJ1-3; D possibly corresponds to TRBD1 (5 bases). V was trimmed by 7 bases and J by 9 bases, leaving 13 bases between them. There are 12 residues in the CDR3. Per the germline V gene, CDR1 is SGHTA and CDR2 is FQGNSA. CDR3 nucleotide sequence: TGTGCCAGCAATGAGGCGAGGGGCACCATATATTTT. Translating it yields CASNEARGTIYF.

The genes are TRBV3-1 (or the pseudogene TRBV3-2) and TRBJ2-3; 9 bases fit TRBD2. The germline CDR1 and CDR2 sequences are LGHDT and YNNKEL (reference sequence). The trim removed 7 bases at V and 4 bases at J, leaving 3 bases unmatched. This CDR3 is built from 13 residues. The DNA of the CDR3 is TGTGCCAGCACTCGCGGGGGGGCAGATACGCAGTATTTT. This gives the protein CASTRGGADTQYF.

The gene calls are TRBV6-2 or TRBV6-3 and TRBJ1-2, with 10 bases fitting TRBD1. V lost 5 bases and J lost 4; bases outside the gene matches: 4. This CDR3 has 14 residues. CDR1 and CDR2 from the germline V gene are MNHEY and SVGEGT. As DNA, the CDR3 is TGTGCCAGCAGTATCCGGGACAGGGGCTATGGCTACACCTTC. This codes for CASSIRDRGYGYTF.

In regard to this clone: The same CDR3 is also encoded by other DNA sequences in this sample. The chain combines TRBV7-2 with TRBJ2-3, with D uncertain. V shed 0 bases and J shed 5 bases, with 3 bases lying between them. Germline V gene sequence: CDR1 SGHTA, CDR2 FQGNSA. This CDR3 is built from 12 residues. The chain's CDR3 is CASSLARDTQYF. The CDR3 region has the DNA TGTGCCAGCAGCTTAGCGCGAGATACGCAGTATTTT. The entire variable domain, with the rest obtained from reference TRBV7-2 and TRBJ2-3, is as follows: GAGVSQSPSNKVTEKGKDVELRCDPISGHTALYWYRQSLGQGLEFLIYFQGNSAPDKSGLPSDRFSAERTGGSVSTLTIQRTQQEDSAVYLCASSLARDTQYFGPGTRLTVL.

The chain employs TRBV6-2 or TRBV6-3 and TRBJ1-2, with D perhaps matching TRBD1 (6 bases). Per germline, CDR1 MNHEY and CDR2 SVGEGT. V was pared by 5 bases and J by 4 bases, with 11 bases between. The CDR3 has 13 residues. CDR3 residues: CASSGGQPYGYTF. The CDR3 nucleotides read TGTGCCAGCAGTGGAGGACAGCCCTATGGCTACACCTTC.

The chain couples TRBV7-8 to TRBJ1-6, with D tentatively TRBD1 (6 bases). The CDR3 has 18 amino acids. V was clipped by 3 bases and J by 0 bases, with 15 bases between them. The germline V gene encodes CDR1 SGHVS and CDR2 FQNEAQ. CDR3 nucleotides: TGTGCCAGCAGCTTCGGTCGACAGGCCAGCTCCTATAATTCACCCCTCCACTTT. The encoded protein is CASSFGRQASSYNSPLHF.

The V gene is TRBV19, the J gene TRBJ1-2, with D unresolved. V gave up 9 bases and J gave up 3 bases, with 17 bases separating them. Per the germline V gene, CDR1 is LNHDA and CDR2 is SQIVND (reference sequence). This CDR3 contains 14 residues. The CDR3 here is CASYKSSNYYGYTF. CDR3 bases: TGTGCCAGCTACAAGTCTTCGAATTACTATGGCTACACCTTC.

The chain employs TRBV5-1 and TRBJ2-3; TRBD2 matches at 14 bases. Looked up from germline, CDR1 is SGHRS and CDR2 is YFSETQ. Trimming cost V 4 bases and J 2 bases; bases outside gene matches: 6. This CDR3 is 17 amino acids long. In DNA form, the CDR3 reads TGCGCCAGCAGCGCGGGACTAGCGGGGGCGCCCACAGATACGCAGTATTTT. The encoded protein is CASSAGLAGAPTDTQYF.

The chain is built from TRBV16 and TRBJ1-1; D uncertain. The CDR3 runs 12 residues. Trimming took off 5 bases at V and 11 bases at J, with 15 bases between the two ends. Germline V gene data show CDR1 as KGHSY and CDR2 as FQNENV. CDR3 DNA: TGTGCCAGCAGCACAGCGTCGCACTACGCTTTCTTT. Its translation: CASSTASHYAFF.

This clone was recorded once. The chain employs TRBV7-2 and TRBJ2-1; D is possibly TRBD1 (6 bases). Germline V gene sequence: CDR1 SGHTA, CDR2 FQGNSA. This CDR3 has 14 amino acids. V was shortened by 5 bases and J by 6 bases, with 14 bases between the two germline ends. For the CDR3, the DNA is TGTGCCAGCAGCCAACAGGGAGCCCCCAATGAGCAGTTCTTC. It specifies CASSQQGAPNEQFF.

The gene calls are TRBV7-2 and TRBJ2-3; D is possibly TRBD1 (5 bases). Germline CDR1 and CDR2: SGHTA and FQGNSA. CDR3 size: 15 residues. V was clipped by 4 bases and J by 3 bases, with 14 bases between them. CDR3 DNA sequence: TGTGCCAGCAGCTATCGGCAGGGAAAGACAGATACGCAGTATTTT. The encoded protein is CASSYRQGKTDTQYF.

This rearrangement joins TRBV15 to TRBJ1-1; D remains unclear. The CDR3 contains 11 residues. CDR1 is LNHNV, CDR2 YYDKDF, per germline (reference sequence). V lost 8 bases and J 3 bases, leaving 7 bases between the germline ends. The CDR3 coding sequence is TGTGCCACCCGTAGAGACACTGAAGCTTTCTTT. Amino acids: CATRRDTEAFF.

J is TRBJ1-5 and V is TRBV2; weak D call: TRBD1 (6 bases). V lost 4 bases and J lost 3, with 13 bases in between. CDR3 size: 15 residues. Germline CDR1 reads SNHLY; CDR2 reads FYNNEI. The CDR3 spells CASSAQGLPNQPQHF. The CDR3 DNA reads as TGTGCCAGCAGTGCACAGGGCCTACCCAATCAGCCCCAGCATTTT. Based on the CDR3 plus reference TRBV2 and TRBJ1-5, the full variable domain is EPEVTQTPSHQVTQMGQEVILRCVPISNHLYFYWYRQILGQKVEFLVSFYNNEISEKSEIFDDQFSVERPDGSNFTLKIRSTKLEDSAMYFCASSAQGLPNQPQHFGDGTRLSIL.

V gene TRBV9 combines with J gene TRBJ2-1; D possibly corresponds to TRBD2 (5 bases). The CDR3 totals 14 residues. The V end lost 0 bases, the J end lost 12 bases, and 16 bases lay between the germline ends. Germline assignment: CDR1 SGDLS and CDR2 YYNGEE. As DNA, the CDR3 is TGTGCCAGCAGCGTAGGAGTTGGGGAGATCGGGCAGTTCTTC. Translation gives CASSVGVGEIGQFF.

The chain combines TRBV28 with TRBJ1-2; D is uncertain. CDR1 is MDHEN, CDR2 SYDVKM, per germline. V lost 7 bases and J 5 bases, leaving 11 bases between the germline ends. This CDR3 contains 12 residues. CDR3 amino acids: CASTKGRYGYTF. The CDR3 region has the DNA TGTGCCAGCACCAAAGGACGTTATGGCTACACCTTC.